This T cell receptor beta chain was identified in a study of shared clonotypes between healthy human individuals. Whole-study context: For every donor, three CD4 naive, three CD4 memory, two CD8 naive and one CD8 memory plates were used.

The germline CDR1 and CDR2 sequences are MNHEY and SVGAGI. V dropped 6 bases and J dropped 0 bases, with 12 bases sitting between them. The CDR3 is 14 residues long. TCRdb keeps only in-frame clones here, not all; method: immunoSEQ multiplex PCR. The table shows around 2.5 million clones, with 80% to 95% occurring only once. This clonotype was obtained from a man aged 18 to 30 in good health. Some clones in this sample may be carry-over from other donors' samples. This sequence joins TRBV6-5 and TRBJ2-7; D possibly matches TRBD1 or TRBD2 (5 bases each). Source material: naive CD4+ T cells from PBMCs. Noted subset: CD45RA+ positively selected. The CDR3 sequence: CASSQGATSYEQYF. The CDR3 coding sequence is TGTGCCAGCAGCCAGGGAGCGACCTCCTACGAGCAGTACTTC.